This is a list of T cell receptor beta chains from one sample in a study of blood T cell repertoires in COVID-19. Some clones are missing from TCRdb's copy, which holds only in-frame ones; the method was immunoSEQ multiplex PCR. Found here are roughly 200,000 clones, around 83% of them singletons; the top ten hold around 13%. Sequencing was carried out using peripheral blood. These receptor sequences come from a human donor in a cohort sampled during active COVID-19. Each CDR3 is given with its conserved first and last residue. The D gene is left open where the match is weak. Clone size appears in some rows only: once, few, many, or a class for an expanded clone.

abundance	v_gene	d_gene	j_gene	CDR3nt	CDR3aa
-	TRBV7-8	TRBD2	TRBJ2-7	TGTGCCAGCAGCTTATCGGGACTAGCGGGCAGCGAGCAGTACTTC	CASSLSGLAGSEQYF
-	TRBV7-8	TRBD1	TRBJ1-6	TGTGCCAGCCGCAGGGCCGGACAGGGGAATTCACCCCTCCACTTT	CASRRAGQGNSPLHF
-	TRBV4-2	-	TRBJ1-1	TGTGCCAGCAGCCCCAGTGGCAACACTGAAGCTTTCTTT	CASSPSGNTEAFF
few	TRBV4-2	-	TRBJ1-3	TGTGCCAGCAGCCAAATCCAGGGGCACTCTGGAAACACCATATATTTT	CASSQIQGHSGNTIYF
-	TRBV15	-	TRBJ1-6	TGTGCCACCAGCAGAGATCACAGGCAAAATTCACCCCTCCACTTT	CATSRDHRQNSPLHF
-	TRBV7-6	TRBD1	TRBJ2-6	TGTGCCAGCAGCTTGGGACAGGGAGGACCTGGGGCCAACGTCCTGACTTTC	CASSLGQGGPGANVLTF
-	TRBV29-1	-	TRBJ2-7	TGCAGCGCTGGTTTAGGCAGGGGCTTCGAGCAGTACTTC	CSAGLGRGFEQYF
-	TRBV11-2	TRBD2	TRBJ2-1	TGTGCCAGCAGCTTAGCAGGACTAGCATTCTCGGATGAGCAGTTCTTC	CASSLAGLAFSDEQFF
-	TRBV27	TRBD1	TRBJ1-4	TGTGCCAGCAGTCCCCGGGACAGGGTTGAAAAACTGTTTTTT	CASSPRDRVEKLFF
once	TRBV12-3/TRBV12-4	-	TRBJ2-7	TGTGCCAGCAGTTTCGGCGGGCCGGACGAGCAGTACTTC	CASSFGGPDEQYF
-	TRBV5-1	TRBD2	TRBJ2-7	TGCGCCAGCAGTCAACTAGCGGGAGGTCCCTTAATTTGGCAGTACTTC	CASSQLAGGPLIWQYF
-	TRBV5-6	-	TRBJ1-2	TGTGCCAGCAGCCGGTTATGGTCGGGGAATGTGCGGAACTATGGCTACACCTTC	CASSRLWSGNVRNYGYTF
-	TRBV27	-	TRBJ1-6	TGTGCCAGCAGAACCGGGAGCTCCTATAATTCACCCCTCCACTTT	CASRTGSSYNSPLHF
-	TRBV7-6	-	TRBJ2-3	TGTGCCAGCAGCTTTGTCCACACAGATACGCAGTATTTT	CASSFVHTDTQYF
once	TRBV6-5	-	TRBJ1-4	TGTGCCAGCAGTCCCCAGATTCGGGGTGAAAAACTGTTTTTT	CASSPQIRGEKLFF
-	TRBV5-6	-	TRBJ1-6	TGTGCCAGCAGCTTGGGGTCAGCAGGGCAAAATTCACCCCTCCACTTT	CASSLGSAGQNSPLHF
-	TRBV2	-	TRBJ2-1	TGTGCCAGCAGTGAATACCCCCTGGACACGAGCTCCTACAATGAGCAGTTCTTC	CASSEYPLDTSSYNEQFF
-	TRBV5-1	TRBD2	TRBJ2-3	TGCGCCAGCAGGTTAGGACTAGCGAAAAACCCGGCAGATACGCAGTATTTT	CASRLGLAKNPADTQYF
once	TRBV27	-	TRBJ1-6	TGTGCCAGCAGTGAAGATGCCTTCGGTAATTCACCCCTCCACTTT	CASSEDAFGNSPLHF
-	TRBV30	-	TRBJ2-1	TGTGCCTGGAGTCCCTCACATAGGAGGTCAACCCCTGAGCAGTTCTTC	CAWSPSHRRSTPEQFF
-	TRBV9	TRBD1	TRBJ2-6	TGTGCCAGCAGCCTCAGGGGGCCGGGGGCCAACGTCCTGACTTTC	CASSLRGPGANVLTF
many	TRBV2	TRBD1	TRBJ2-7	TGTGCCAGCAGCCGGGGACAGGGCGGAAGCGAGCAGTACTTC	CASSRGQGGSEQYF
few	TRBV10-3	-	TRBJ1-5	TGTGCCAACCTACAGGGTCTCGGTCAGCCCCAGCATTTT	CANLQGLGQPQHF
once	TRBV5-1	TRBD2	TRBJ2-3	TGCGCCAGCAGCTCGGGGGCGGGAGGGCCAGATACGCAGTATTTT	CASSSGAGGPDTQYF
-	TRBV11-3	-	TRBJ1-3	TGTGCCAGCAGCTTAGTTACGAGGGGAAACACCATATATTTT	CASSLVTRGNTIYF
-	TRBV7-9	TRBD1	TRBJ2-2	TGTGCCAGCAGCCCGGGACAGGGACGGACCGGGGAGCTGTTTTTT	CASSPGQGRTGELFF
-	TRBV30	-	TRBJ1-6	TGTGCCTGGAGGGACACCTATAATTCACCCCTCCACTTT	CAWRDTYNSPLHF
-	TRBV28	TRBD1	TRBJ2-5	TGTGCCAGCACCCAGACAGGGCTGCTAGAGACCCAGTACTTC	CASTQTGLLETQYF
-	TRBV2	TRBD1	TRBJ1-6	TGTGCCAGCAGTGGCAGGACAGGGGCTAATTCACCCCTCCACTTT	CASSGRTGANSPLHF
-	TRBV6-1	TRBD1	TRBJ1-5	TGTGCCAGCAGTGATTGGTCAGGGGGCGGTCAGCCCCAGCATTTT	CASSDWSGGGQPQHF
-	TRBV7-9	-	TRBJ2-6	TGTGCCAGCAGCTTAGGTTCTGTCTCTGGGGCCAACGTCCTGACTTTC	CASSLGSVSGANVLTF
-	TRBV27	TRBD1	TRBJ1-2	TGTGCCAGCAGTTTATCGCGGACAGGGGGCTTCTATGGCTACACCTTC	CASSLSRTGGFYGYTF
once	TRBV7-2	-	TRBJ1-1	TGTGCCAGCAGCTTATTCGGGGTGAACACTGAAGCTTTCTTT	CASSLFGVNTEAFF
-	TRBV7-9	TRBD1	TRBJ2-5	TGTGCCAGCAGCCAGACCGGGACAGCCCAAGAGACCCAGTACTTC	CASSQTGTAQETQYF
-	TRBV27	-	TRBJ1-1	TGTGCCAGCAGTTTAAGGGGGGGGAATTGGGGAAAGACTGAAGCTTTCTTT	CASSLRGGNWGKTEAFF
-	TRBV18	-	TRBJ2-1	TGTGCCAGCTCACCAGTAGAGCGCTATTACAATGAGCAGTTCTTC	CASSPVERYYNEQFF
-	TRBV14	-	TRBJ1-1	TGTGCCAGCAGCCGGACACTGAACACTGAAGCTTTCTTT	CASSRTLNTEAFF
once	TRBV7-2	-	TRBJ2-7	TGTGCCAGCAGCTTAGGCCCCACCACCGGGACCTACGAGCAGTACTTC	CASSLGPTTGTYEQYF
-	TRBV19	-	TRBJ1-5	TGTGCCAGTAGTATAGTGCATGTACAGGCTCGGCAGCCCCAGCATTTT	CASSIVHVQARQPQHF
-	TRBV10-3	-	TRBJ1-1	TGTGCCACCGGACGGGGGACGGAGGACACTGAAGCTTTCTTT	CATGRGTEDTEAFF
-	TRBV5-4	TRBD1	TRBJ1-5	TGTGCCAGCAGCAAAGGGACAGGGGAAGGTCAGCCCCAGCATTTT	CASSKGTGEGQPQHF
-	TRBV5-1	TRBD2	TRBJ2-5	TGCGCCAGCAGCCAAGGACTAGCGGGAAGCAGCCGGGGGGGGACCCAGTACTTC	CASSQGLAGSSRGGTQYF
-	TRBV21-1	-	TRBJ1-1	TGTGCCAGCACCCCCGATGGGGGAGGCACTGAAGCTTTCTTT	CASTPDGGGTEAFF
-	TRBV28	TRBD1	TRBJ1-1	TGTGCCAGCAGACTCCCGGGACAGGGCTTCGACACTGAAGCTTTCTTT	CASRLPGQGFDTEAFF
-	TRBV27	TRBD1	TRBJ2-1	TGTGCCAGCAGTCGTGCTCCGGGACAGAGTTTCGGCAATGAGCAGTTCTTC	CASSRAPGQSFGNEQFF
-	TRBV19	-	TRBJ1-2	TGTGCCAGTAGCCCGAGGGGGACAACTAACTATGGCTACACCTTC	CASSPRGTTNYGYTF
-	TRBV11-3	TRBD1	TRBJ2-1	TGTGCCAGCAGCATAAGGACAGGGTCTTCGGAGCAGTTCTTC	CASSIRTGSSEQFF
-	TRBV6-5	TRBD1	TRBJ1-5	TGTGCCAGCAGTCGCGACAGGGTGGGGCAGCCCCAGCATTTT	CASSRDRVGQPQHF
-	TRBV5-1	TRBD2	TRBJ2-3	TGCGCCAGCAGCTCGGGGGGAGTCTACGATACGCAGTATTTT	CASSSGGVYDTQYF
-	TRBV4-1	-	TRBJ1-5	TGCGCCAGCAGCCGAGGGAGAAATCAGCCCCAGCATTTT	CASSRGRNQPQHF